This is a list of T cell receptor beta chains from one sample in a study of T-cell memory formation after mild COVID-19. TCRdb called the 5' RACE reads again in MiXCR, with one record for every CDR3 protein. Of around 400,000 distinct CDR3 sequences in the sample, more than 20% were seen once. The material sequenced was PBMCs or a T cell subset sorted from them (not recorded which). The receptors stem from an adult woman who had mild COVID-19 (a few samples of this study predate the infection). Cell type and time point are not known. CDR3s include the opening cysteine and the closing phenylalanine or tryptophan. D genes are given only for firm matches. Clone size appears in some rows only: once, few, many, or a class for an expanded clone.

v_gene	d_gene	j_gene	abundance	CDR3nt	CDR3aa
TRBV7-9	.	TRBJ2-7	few	TGTGCCAGCAGCTCTAGCCCGGGGGAACAGTACTTC	CASSSSPGEQYF
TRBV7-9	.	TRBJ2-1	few	TGTGCCAGCAGCTTAGACACGAGGGGTAATGAGCAGTTCTTC	CASSLDTRGNEQFF
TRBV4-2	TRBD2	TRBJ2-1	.	TGTGCCAGCAGCCAAGAAACGGGAGGGGGTAATGAGCAGTTCTTC	CASSQETGGGNEQFF
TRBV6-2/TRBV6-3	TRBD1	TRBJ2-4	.	TGTGCCAGCAGTTACGTCCCGGGACAGGGTTCGGGAAACATTCAGTACTTC	CASSYVPGQGSGNIQYF
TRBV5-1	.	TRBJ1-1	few	TGCGCCAGCAGCTTGAATGGGCGTGGGACTGAAGCTTTCTTT	CASSLNGRGTEAFF
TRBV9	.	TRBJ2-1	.	TGTGCCAGCAGCGTGGCCCCGGCAGGGGGGATCTCCTACAATGAGCAGTTCTTC	CASSVAPAGGISYNEQFF
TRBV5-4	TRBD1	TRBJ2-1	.	TGTGCCAGCATCGGACAGGGGAATGAGCAGTTCTTC	CASIGQGNEQFF
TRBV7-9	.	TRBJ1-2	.	TGTGCCAGCAGCTTAGACAGTACCGGCTACACCTTC	CASSLDSTGYTF
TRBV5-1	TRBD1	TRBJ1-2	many	TGCGCCAGCAGCTTGGGACAGGGGGACGGCTACACCTTC	CASSLGQGDGYTF
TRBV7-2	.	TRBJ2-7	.	TGTGCCAGCACCCCCAAGGGGAAGAACGAGCAGTACTTC	CASTPKGKNEQYF
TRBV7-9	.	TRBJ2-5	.	TGTGCCAGCAGCTTAGTTCTAGCATGGGAGACCCAGTACTTC	CASSLVLAWETQYF
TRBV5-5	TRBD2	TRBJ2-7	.	TGTGCCAGCAGCTTGGAGTCGTTCGGGAGGGCCGGGGACGAGCAGTACTTC	CASSLESFGRAGDEQYF
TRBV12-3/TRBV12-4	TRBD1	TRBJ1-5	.	TGTGCCAGCAGTTCATTGGACAGGGGCAATCAGCCCCAGCATTTT	CASSSLDRGNQPQHF
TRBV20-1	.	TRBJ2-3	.	TGCAGTGCTAAGGCAGCCACAGATACGCAGTATTTT	CSAKAATDTQYF
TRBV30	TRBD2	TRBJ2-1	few	TGTGCCTGGAGTGCCTACTTGCGGGGGGAATACAATGAGCAGTTCTTC	CAWSAYLRGEYNEQFF
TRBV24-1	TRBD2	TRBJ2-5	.	TGTGCCACCAGTGATTTAGGGACTAGTACTCAAGAGACCCAGTACTTC	CATSDLGTSTQETQYF
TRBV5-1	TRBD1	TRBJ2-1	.	TGCGCCAGCAGCGTTCCGGGACAGGCTGAGGCGTTCTTC	CASSVPGQAEAFF
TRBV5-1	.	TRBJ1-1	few	TGCGCCAGCAGCTTCGGGGCCGGGAGGAACACTGAAGCTTTCTTT	CASSFGAGRNTEAFF